This is a list of T cell receptor beta chains from one sample in a study of T cell repertoires in cytomegalovirus infection. TCRdb redid the calling of the reads with MiXCR, one entry per CDR3 protein. The table has a few hundred thousand distinct CDR3 sequences, 17% seen once. Sequencing input: PBMCs. The receptors derive from a human donor in good health (CMV status not recorded). Some clones in this sample may be carry-over from other donors' samples. The CDR3 runs from the conserved cysteine through the conserved F or W. A D gene is named only where the DNA matches it firmly. Clone size is shown for a subset of rows, as once, few, many or a class of expanded clone.

NA	TRBV6-2/TRBV6-3	NA	TRBJ1-5	CASSYSTGHSNQPQHF	TGTGCCAGCAGTTACTCGACAGGACATAGCAATCAGCCCCAGCATTTT
NA	TRBV20-1	TRBD2	TRBJ2-1	CSARDSQRGLYNEQFF	TGCAGTGCTAGAGACTCGCAGCGGGGGCTATACAATGAGCAGTTCTTC
NA	TRBV29-1	NA	TRBJ2-7	CSVVSGDKGYEQYF	TGCAGCGTTGTTTCGGGGGACAAGGGCTACGAGCAGTACTTC
few	TRBV6-6	TRBD1	TRBJ1-4	CASSPLQGRANEKLFF	TGTGCCAGCAGTCCTTTACAGGGGCGAGCAAATGAAAAACTGTTTTTT
NA	TRBV11-2	NA	TRBJ2-6	CASSPRNGANVLTF	TGTGCCAGCAGCCCCCGTAACGGGGCCAACGTCCTGACTTTC
many	TRBV9	TRBD2	TRBJ2-1	CASSVGLAGDYGNEQFF	TGTGCCAGCAGCGTGGGCCTAGCGGGGGACTACGGGAATGAGCAGTTCTTC
NA	TRBV6-1	TRBD1	TRBJ2-3	CASKRQGLLTDTQYF	TGTGCCAGCAAAAGACAGGGGCTACTCACAGATACGCAGTATTTT
NA	TRBV20-1	NA	TRBJ1-5	CSARDFRGNQPQHF	TGCAGTGCTAGAGATTTCCGGGGGAATCAGCCCCAGCATTTT
NA	TRBV6-5	NA	TRBJ2-5	CASSLRTGTVPGETQYF	TGTGCCAGCAGCCTACGAACAGGGACGGTTCCGGGAGAGACCCAGTACTTC
NA	TRBV3-1	NA	TRBJ1-4	CASSQAQVGATNEKLFF	TGTGCCAGCAGCCAAGCCCAGGTGGGTGCAACTAATGAAAAACTGTTTTTT
many	TRBV7-2	NA	TRBJ1-2	CASSSRPGGREGYTF	TGTGCCAGCAGCTCGAGACCCGGGGGGAGGGAAGGCTACACCTTC
few	TRBV20-1	NA	TRBJ2-7	CSARDRKYSYEQYF	TGCAGTGCTAGAGATCGTAAGTACTCCTACGAGCAGTACTTC
NA	TRBV11-3	NA	TRBJ2-1	CASSVSWDNEQFF	TGTGCCAGCAGCGTCTCCTGGGACAATGAGCAGTTCTTC
NA	TRBV10-3	TRBD2	TRBJ2-2	CAISESLSGTSGHTGELFF	TGTGCCATCAGTGAGTCGTTATCCGGGACTAGCGGACACACCGGGGAGCTGTTTTTT
NA	TRBV28	NA	TRBJ1-5	CASSPGGGAGEPQHF	TGTGCCAGCAGCCCAGGAGGGGGGGCTGGGGAGCCCCAGCATTTT
many	TRBV7-2	NA	TRBJ2-5	CASSLVAGNSETQYF	TGTGCCAGCAGCTTAGTGGCAGGGAACTCTGAGACCCAGTACTTC
many	TRBV4-1	NA	TRBJ2-1	CASSQETYSYNEQFF	TGCGCCAGCAGCCAAGAGACTTACTCCTACAATGAGCAGTTCTTC
many	TRBV6-1	NA	TRBJ2-6	CASSPESLSSGANVLTF	TGTGCCAGCAGCCCCGAGAGCCTTAGCTCTGGGGCCAACGTCCTGACTTTC
few	TRBV13	NA	TRBJ1-6	CASSYRESSYNSPLHF	TGTGCCAGCAGTTACAGGGAGAGCTCCTATAATTCACCCCTCCACTTT
many	TRBV28	NA	TRBJ1-4	CASISRRAPNEKLFF	TGTGCCAGCATCTCCCGGCGGGCCCCTAATGAAAAACTGTTTTTT
few	TRBV10-3	TRBD1	TRBJ2-7	CAIRGTGSEQYF	TGTGCCATCAGAGGGACAGGGAGCGAGCAGTACTTC
many	TRBV7-8	TRBD2	TRBJ2-1	CASSLPGGANNEQFF	TGTGCCAGCAGCTTACCGGGAGGAGCGAACAATGAGCAGTTCTTC